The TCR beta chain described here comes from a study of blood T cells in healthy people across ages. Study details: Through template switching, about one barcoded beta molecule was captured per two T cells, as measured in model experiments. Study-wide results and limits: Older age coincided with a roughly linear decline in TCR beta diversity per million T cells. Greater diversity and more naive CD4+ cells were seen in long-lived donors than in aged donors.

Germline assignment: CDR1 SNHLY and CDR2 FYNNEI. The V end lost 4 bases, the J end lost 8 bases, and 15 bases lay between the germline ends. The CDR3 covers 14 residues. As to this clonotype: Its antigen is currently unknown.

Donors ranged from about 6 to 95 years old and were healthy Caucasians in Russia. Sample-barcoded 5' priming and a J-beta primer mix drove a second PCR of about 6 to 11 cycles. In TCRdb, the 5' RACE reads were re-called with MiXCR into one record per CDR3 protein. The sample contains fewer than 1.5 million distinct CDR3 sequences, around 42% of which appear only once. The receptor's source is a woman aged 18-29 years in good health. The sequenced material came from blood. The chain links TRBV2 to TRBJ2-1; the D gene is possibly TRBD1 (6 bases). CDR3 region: CASSVGQLYDEQFF. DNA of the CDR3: TGTGCCAGCAGTGTAGGACAGCTCTATGATGAGCAGTTCTTC.